The clone carrying this TCR beta chain was seen repeatedly, ten times or more. Its antigen remains unidentified. In germline, CDR1 is DFQATT, CDR2 SNEGSKA (reference sequence). The CDR3 is made up of 17 amino acids. J was trimmed by 5 bases and V by 3 bases; bases with no gene match: 12. The data derive from a study of metastatic and nonmetastatic thyroid tumors. Study-wide background: The authors compared repertoires across blood and tumor or nodule tissue from malignant and benign thyroid patients. Study-level points and caveats: Benign nodules were reported to have significantly lower TCR beta diversity than malignant thyroid tumors, in blood and tumor.

No treatment had been given to any patient before thyroid surgery. Per the original methods: In papillary thyroid cancer, a distant-metastasis classifier was built using CDR3 differences across clinicopathological groups. MiXCR was used by TCRdb to re-call the PCR reads. The V and J calls, along with clone size, are taken from TCRdb and not from the paper's own processing. The sample lists 50,000 to 65,000 clones, roughly 4.1% occurring once. V gene TRBV20-1 combines with J gene TRBJ2-2; 10 nucleotides match TRBD2. Sequences were obtained from blood. The receptor's source is a female donor with papillary thyroid cancer or a benign thyroid nodule (not recorded which). Some clones in this sample may be carry-over from other donors' samples. CDR3 sequence: CSASGGPSGSGTGELFF. CDR3 sequence (DNA): TGCAGTGCTAGTGGGGGCCCTAGCGGGAGCGGGACCGGGGAGCTGTTTTTT.